This T cell receptor beta chain was recovered during a study of beta chain features in type 1 diabetes. Study findings and constraints: Shorter TCRB CDR3s, moderately but significantly so, marked every one of the four CD4+ subsets in Type 1 diabetes patients. When cDNA is sequenced, cells with high TCR expression could be over-represented. Short templates might get an advantage during PCR, and this would be equal in patients and controls.

As concerns this clone: Its antigen remains unidentified.

V trimming: 5 bases; J trimming: 5 bases; junction bases outside the gene matches: 28. Germline-derived CDR1 and CDR2 are SNHLY and FYNNEI. This CDR3 is built from 22 residues. Isolated RNA was reverse transcribed in full, so expressed TCRB transcripts were sequenced. Only in-frame clones appear in the TCRdb table, and some are missing; sequencing was by immunoSEQ multiplex PCR. The sample carries about 40,000 clones, 50% to 75% recorded once. Every sorted population was more than 95% pure. V usage is TRBV2 and J usage is TRBJ2-1; 9 bases are shared with TRBD2. The sequence derives from a woman aged 25-40 years in good health. The sequenced sample consisted of Tregs from blood. The CDR3: CASSQTSGRSFRLSELNNEQFF. CDR3 DNA: TGTGCCAGCAGTCAGACGAGCGGGAGGTCCTTCCGACTATCCGAACTAAACAATGAGCAGTTCTTC.